The clone carrying this TCR beta chain was seen at least ten times. The sample is drawn from a study of human T cells and chemical hapten exposure. This CDR3 contains 14 residues. Germline V gene lookup returns CDR1 MNHEY and CDR2 SVGAGI. V lost 8 bases and J lost 7; bases outside the gene matches: 8. Time point meaning: patch test 2, 6 weeks after DPC sensitization. The sample's treatment: therapeutic diphenylcyclopropenone sensitization with weekly scalp DPC. At patch-test visits, sampling came before the patch test. MiXCR was run by TCRdb on the RACE reads, yielding one entry per CDR3 protein. The table shows a few hundred thousand distinct CDR3 sequences, with more than 5% occurring only once.

The receptor comes from a woman between 18 and 29 years old with alopecia areata. Some clones in this sample may be carry-over from other donors' samples. This specimen consisted of whole blood, obtained in connection with sensitization to the hapten diphenylcyclopropenone (DPC). The V and J genes are TRBV6-5 and TRBJ1-5, with 10 bases lining up with TRBD1. CDR3 DNA: TGTGCCAGCGCCAGGGACAGGGGCGGCCAGCCCCAGCATTTT. Translated, it gives CASARDRGGQPQHF.